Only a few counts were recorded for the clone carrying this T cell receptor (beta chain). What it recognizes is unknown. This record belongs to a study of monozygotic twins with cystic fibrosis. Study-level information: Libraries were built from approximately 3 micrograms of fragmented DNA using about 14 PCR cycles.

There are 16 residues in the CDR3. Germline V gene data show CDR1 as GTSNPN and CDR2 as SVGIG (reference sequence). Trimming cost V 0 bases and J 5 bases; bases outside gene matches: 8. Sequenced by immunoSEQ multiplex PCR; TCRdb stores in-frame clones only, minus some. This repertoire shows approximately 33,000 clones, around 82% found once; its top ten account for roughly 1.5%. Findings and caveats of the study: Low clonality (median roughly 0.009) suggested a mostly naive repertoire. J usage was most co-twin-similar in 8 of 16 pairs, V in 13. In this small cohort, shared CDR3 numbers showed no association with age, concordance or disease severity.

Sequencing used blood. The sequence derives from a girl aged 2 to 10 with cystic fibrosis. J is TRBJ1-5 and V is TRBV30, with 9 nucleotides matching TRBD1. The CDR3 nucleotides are TGTGCCTGGAGTGTGGGAGGGGGACAGGGCTATCAGCCCCAGCATTTT. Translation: CAWSVGGGQGYQPQHF.